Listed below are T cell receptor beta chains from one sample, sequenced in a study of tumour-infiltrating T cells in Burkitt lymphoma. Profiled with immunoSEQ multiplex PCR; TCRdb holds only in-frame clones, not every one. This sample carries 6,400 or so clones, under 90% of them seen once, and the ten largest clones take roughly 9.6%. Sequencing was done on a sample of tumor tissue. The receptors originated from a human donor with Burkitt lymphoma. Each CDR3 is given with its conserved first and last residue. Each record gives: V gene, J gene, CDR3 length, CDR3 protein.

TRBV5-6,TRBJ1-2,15,CASSYEDRGVYGYTF
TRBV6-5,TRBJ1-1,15,CASSYLPSRGSEAFF
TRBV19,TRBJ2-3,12,CASRTQGNTQYF
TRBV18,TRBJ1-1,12,CASSSRGQLAFF
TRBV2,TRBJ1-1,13,CASRQGRVAEAFF
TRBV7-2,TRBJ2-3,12,CASSSPGTRQYF
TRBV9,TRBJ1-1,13,CASSVAGDTEAFF
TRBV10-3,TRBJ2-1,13,CAIPGASYNEQFF
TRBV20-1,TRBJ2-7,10,CSARGDEQYF
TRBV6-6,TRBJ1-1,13,CASSPPLVTEAFF
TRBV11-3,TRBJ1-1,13,CASSLGHNTEAFF
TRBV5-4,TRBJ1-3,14,CASRGDSAGNTIYF
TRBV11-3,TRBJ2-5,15,CASSRVGGGQETQYF
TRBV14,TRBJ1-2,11,CASSHGLGYTF
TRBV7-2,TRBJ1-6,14,CASRLDRYGSPLHF
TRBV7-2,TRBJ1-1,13,CASSLERNTEAFF
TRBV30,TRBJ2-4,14,CASDLGVTKNIQYF
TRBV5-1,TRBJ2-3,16,CASSQILAEGTDTQYF
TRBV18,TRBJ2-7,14,CASSSRTVPGEQYF
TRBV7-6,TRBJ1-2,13,CASSVRARSGYTF
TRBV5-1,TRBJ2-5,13,CASSPGPLETQYF
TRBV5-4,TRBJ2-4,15,CASSQASGRTNIQYF
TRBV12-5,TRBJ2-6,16,CASGKDPLSGANVLTF
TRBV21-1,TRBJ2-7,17,CATRGRLNGTPSYEQYF
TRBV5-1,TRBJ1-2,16,CASSLDTGVANYGYTF
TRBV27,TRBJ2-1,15,CASSSLAGVTNEQFF
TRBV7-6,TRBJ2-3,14,CASSLQGMLDTQYF
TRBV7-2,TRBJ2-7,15,CASSTGLAGIREQYF
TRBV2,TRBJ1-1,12,CASRGDNTEAFF
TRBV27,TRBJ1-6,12,CASSFGVSPLHF
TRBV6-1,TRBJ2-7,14,CASFTRQGGYEQYF
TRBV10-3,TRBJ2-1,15,CAISESFSGPNEQFF
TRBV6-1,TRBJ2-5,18,CASSVTSGGTGRQETQYF
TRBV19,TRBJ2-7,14,CASSGSDYPYEQYF
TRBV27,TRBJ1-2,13,CASSLGGGNGYTF
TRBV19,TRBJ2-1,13,CASSTAGYNEQFF
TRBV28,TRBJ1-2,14,CASSDSPANYGYTF
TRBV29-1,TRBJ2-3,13,CSVESRARDTQYF
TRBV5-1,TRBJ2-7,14,CASSLLGTGHEQYF
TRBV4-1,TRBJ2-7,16,CASSQEPVIAGYEQYF
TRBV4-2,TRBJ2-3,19,CASSQEVSSGRAHTDTQYF
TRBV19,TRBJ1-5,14,CASSMAAINQPQHF